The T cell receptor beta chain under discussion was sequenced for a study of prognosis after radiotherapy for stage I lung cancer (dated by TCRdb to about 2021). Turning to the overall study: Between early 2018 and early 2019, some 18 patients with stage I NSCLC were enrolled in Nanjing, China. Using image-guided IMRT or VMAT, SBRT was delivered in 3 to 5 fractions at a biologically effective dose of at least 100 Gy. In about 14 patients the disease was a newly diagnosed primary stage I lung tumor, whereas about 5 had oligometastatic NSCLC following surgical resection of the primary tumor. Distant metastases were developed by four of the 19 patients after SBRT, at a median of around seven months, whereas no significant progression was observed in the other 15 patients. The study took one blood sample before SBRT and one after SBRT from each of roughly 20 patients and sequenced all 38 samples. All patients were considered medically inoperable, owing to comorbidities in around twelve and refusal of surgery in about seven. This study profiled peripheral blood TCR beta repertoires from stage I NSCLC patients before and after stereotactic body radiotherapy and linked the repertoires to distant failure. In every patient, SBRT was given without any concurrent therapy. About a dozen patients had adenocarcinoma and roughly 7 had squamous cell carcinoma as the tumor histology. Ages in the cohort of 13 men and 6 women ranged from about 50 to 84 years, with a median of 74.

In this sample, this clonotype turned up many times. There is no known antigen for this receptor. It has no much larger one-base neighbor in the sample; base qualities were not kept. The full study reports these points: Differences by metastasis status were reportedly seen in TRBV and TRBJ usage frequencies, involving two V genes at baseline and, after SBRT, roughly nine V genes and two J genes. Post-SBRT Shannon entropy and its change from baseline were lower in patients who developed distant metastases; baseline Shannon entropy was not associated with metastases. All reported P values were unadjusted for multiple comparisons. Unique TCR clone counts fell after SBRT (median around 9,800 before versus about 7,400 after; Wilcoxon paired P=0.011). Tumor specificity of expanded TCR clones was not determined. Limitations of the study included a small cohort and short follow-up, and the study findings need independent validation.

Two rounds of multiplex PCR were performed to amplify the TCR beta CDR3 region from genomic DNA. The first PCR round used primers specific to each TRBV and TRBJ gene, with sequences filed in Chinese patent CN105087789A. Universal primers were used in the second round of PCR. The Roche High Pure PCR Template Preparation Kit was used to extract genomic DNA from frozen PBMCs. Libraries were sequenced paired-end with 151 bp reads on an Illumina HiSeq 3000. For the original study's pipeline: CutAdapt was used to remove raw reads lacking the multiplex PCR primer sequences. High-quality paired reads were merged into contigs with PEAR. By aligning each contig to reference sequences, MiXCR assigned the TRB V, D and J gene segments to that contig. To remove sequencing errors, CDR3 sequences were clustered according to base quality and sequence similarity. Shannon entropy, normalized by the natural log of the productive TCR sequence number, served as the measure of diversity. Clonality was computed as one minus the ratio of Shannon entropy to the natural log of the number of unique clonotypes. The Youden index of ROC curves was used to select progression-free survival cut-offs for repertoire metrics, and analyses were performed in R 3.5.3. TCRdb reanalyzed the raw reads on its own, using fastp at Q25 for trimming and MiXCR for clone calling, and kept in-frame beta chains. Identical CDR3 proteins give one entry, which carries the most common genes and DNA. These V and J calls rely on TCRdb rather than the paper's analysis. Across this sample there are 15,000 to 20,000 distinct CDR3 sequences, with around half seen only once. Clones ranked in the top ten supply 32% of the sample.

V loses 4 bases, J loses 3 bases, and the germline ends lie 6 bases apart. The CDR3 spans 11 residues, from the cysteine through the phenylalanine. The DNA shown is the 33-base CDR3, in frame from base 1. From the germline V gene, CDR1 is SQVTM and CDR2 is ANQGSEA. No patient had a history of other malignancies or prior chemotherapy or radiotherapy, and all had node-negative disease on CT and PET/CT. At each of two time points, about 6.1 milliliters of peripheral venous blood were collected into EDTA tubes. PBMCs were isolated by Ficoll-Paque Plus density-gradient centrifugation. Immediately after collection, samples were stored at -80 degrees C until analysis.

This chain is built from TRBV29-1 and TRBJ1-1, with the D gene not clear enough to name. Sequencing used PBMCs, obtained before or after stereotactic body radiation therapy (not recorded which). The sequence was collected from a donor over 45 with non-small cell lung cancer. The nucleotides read TGCAGCGTTGTCATTTACACTGAAGCTTTCTTT. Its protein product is CSVVIYTEAFF. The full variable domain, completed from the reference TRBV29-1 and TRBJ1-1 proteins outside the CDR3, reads SAVISQKPSRDICQRGTSLTIQCQVDSQVTMMFWYRQQPGQSLTLIATANQGSEATYESGFVIDKFPISRPNLTFSTLTVSNMSPEDSSIYLCSVVIYTEAFFGQGTRLTVV.